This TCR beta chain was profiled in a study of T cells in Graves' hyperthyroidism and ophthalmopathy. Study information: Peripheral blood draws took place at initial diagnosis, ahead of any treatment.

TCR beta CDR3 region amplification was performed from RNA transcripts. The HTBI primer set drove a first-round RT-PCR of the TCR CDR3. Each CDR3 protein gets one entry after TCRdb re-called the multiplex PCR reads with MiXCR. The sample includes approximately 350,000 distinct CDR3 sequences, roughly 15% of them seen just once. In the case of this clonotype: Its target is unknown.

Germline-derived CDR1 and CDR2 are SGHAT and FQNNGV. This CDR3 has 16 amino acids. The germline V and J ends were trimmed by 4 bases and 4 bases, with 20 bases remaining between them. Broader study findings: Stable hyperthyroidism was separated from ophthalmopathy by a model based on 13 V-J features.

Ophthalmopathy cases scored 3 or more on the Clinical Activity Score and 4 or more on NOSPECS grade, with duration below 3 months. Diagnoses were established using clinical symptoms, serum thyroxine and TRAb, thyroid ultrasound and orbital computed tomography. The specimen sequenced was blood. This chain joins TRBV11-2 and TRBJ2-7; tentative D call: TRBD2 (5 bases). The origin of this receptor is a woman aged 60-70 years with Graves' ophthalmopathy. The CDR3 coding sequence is TGTGCCAGCAGCTCCCTAACTAGATCGTCTATTTACGAGCAGTACTTC. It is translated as CASSSLTRSSIYEQYF.